One and the same sample provided the 17 T cell receptor beta chains below, sequenced in a study of blood T cell repertoires in COVID-19. Repertoires were generated with immunoSEQ multiplex PCR, while TCRdb's copy carries only in-frame clones and drops some. The sample shows fewer than 450,000 clones, about 90% of them seen only once. Sequencing was carried out using PBMCs or T cells enriched from blood (not recorded which). The receptors derive from a man aged 18 to 29 who had recovered from COVID-19.

The genes are TRBV7-9 and TRBJ2-7; D gene unclear. The CDR3 contains 13 residues. Germline V gene lookup returns CDR1 SEHNR and CDR2 FQNEAQ (reference sequence). Trimming removed 2 bases at V and 1 base at J, with 6 bases between. In DNA, the CDR3 is TGTGCCAGCAGCTTAAGAGCGTCCTACGAGCAGTACTTC. This translates into CASSLRASYEQYF.

The chain combines TRBV7-8 with TRBJ1-5; TRBD1 matches at 7 bases. V shed 4 bases, J shed 5 bases, and the junction held 5 bases outside the gene matches. The V gene's germline CDR1 is SGHVS and CDR2 FQNEAQ. The CDR3 length is 14 residues. CDR3 sequence (DNA): TGTGCCAGCAGCTCGCAAACAGGGGATCAGCCCCAGCATTTT. This encodes CASSSQTGDQPQHF.

The genes are TRBV11-3 and TRBJ1-4, with 9 bases that match TRBD1. The junction had 6 bases not matched to a gene; V was cut back by 5 bases and J by 5 bases. Germline CDR1 is SGHNT and CDR2 is YENEEA. This CDR3 is 15 amino acids long. Written as DNA, the CDR3 is TGTGCCAGCAGCCCCCGGACAGGGGAAAATGAAAAACTGTTTTTT. Translated: CASSPRTGENEKLFF.

The V call is TRBV15, the J call TRBJ1-5; a weak D match, TRBD1 (5 bases). Germline CDR1 LNHNV, CDR2 YYDKDF (reference sequence). The CDR3 has 14 residues. V gave up 4 bases and J gave up 4 bases, with 11 bases separating them. CDR3 DNA sequence: TGTGCCACCAGCACTAGGGGCGGTAATCAGCCCCAGCATTTT. Translating it yields CATSTRGGNQPQHF.

The CDR3 spells CASSLTDVANEKLFF. CDR3 bases: TGTGCCAGCTCACTTACAGACGTGGCTAATGAAAAACTGTTTTTT. The chain joins TRBV18 to TRBJ1-4; D call uncertain. CDR1 is KGHSH and CDR2 is LQKENI in the germline V gene. V dropped 4 bases and J dropped 3 bases, with 12 bases sitting between them. CDR3 length: 15 amino acids.

This clone has only one observation. The chain uses TRBV28 and TRBJ1-5; no definite D call. Between the trimmed V and J ends, which lost 7 bases and 1 base, there was a span of 17 bases. Per germline, CDR1 MDHEN and CDR2 SYDVKM. The CDR3 is 16 amino acids. The CDR3 DNA is TGTGCCAGCATCCCTCTCGGCCAGACAAGCAATCAGCCCCAGCATTTT. It translates to CASIPLGQTSNQPQHF.

The chain has TRBV19 and TRBJ2-7; tentatively, D is TRBD1 (5 bases). Germline V gene sequence: CDR1 LNHDA, CDR2 SQIVND (reference sequence). The CDR3 totals 15 residues. The germline V and J ends were trimmed by 2 bases and 1 base, with 12 bases remaining between them. Written as DNA, the CDR3 is TGTGCCAGTAGTATACAGGGAATGAGTTCCTACGAGCAGTACTTC. Encoded protein: CASSIQGMSSYEQYF.

This clone was counted a few times. The chain carries TRBV5-1 and TRBJ2-7, with D possibly being TRBD1 (6 bases). Per the germline V gene, CDR1 is SGHRS and CDR2 is YFSETQ. CDR3 length: 14 amino acids. Trimming pared 0 bases from V and 3 bases from J, leaving 10 bases between. CDR3 sequence reads: CASSLDRAYYEQYF. DNA for the CDR3: TGCGCCAGCAGCTTGGACAGGGCTTACTACGAGCAGTACTTC.

This sequence joins TRBV18 and TRBJ1-1, with TRBD1 identical over 7 bases. Germline assignment: CDR1 KGHSH and CDR2 LQKENI. Trimming took 1 base from V and 6 from J; bases not matched to a gene: 8. The CDR3 runs to 15 residues. The CDR3 DNA sequence: TGTGCCAGCTCACCACGGGGGCAAGGGGGCGCTGAAGCTTTCTTT. Translation: CASSPRGQGGAEAFF. Filled out from reference TRBV18 and TRBJ1-1, the complete variable domain reads NAGVMQNPRHLVRRRGQEARLRCSPMKGHSHVYWYRQLPEEGLKFMVYLQKENIIDESGMPKERFSAEFPKEGPSILRIQQVVRGDSAAYFCASSPRGQGGAEAFFGQGTRLTVV.

V usage is TRBV5-1 and J usage is TRBJ2-6; possible D gene TRBD2, 6 bases. Trimming left V 4 bases short and J 1 base short, with 18 bases between. The CDR3 has 18 amino acids. Germline lookup yields CDR1 SGHRS and CDR2 YFSETQ. The CDR3 nucleotides read TGCGCCAGCAGCCACCTACGCTACGGGGGATCTGGGGCCAACGTCCTGACTTTC. Translated, it gives CASSHLRYGGSGANVLTF.

The chain is built from TRBV19 and TRBJ1-4; 7 nucleotides match TRBD1. Germline values: CDR1 LNHDA, CDR2 SQIVND (reference sequence). This CDR3 is built from 15 residues. J gave up 8 bases and V 3 bases, and 9 bases lay outside the gene matches. The CDR3 DNA is TGTGCCAGTAGTATGACGACACGGACAGGAGAAAAACTGTTTTTT. It specifies CASSMTTRTGEKLFF. Complete variable domain (other parts from reference TRBV19 and TRBJ1-4): DGGITQSPKYLFRKEGQNVTLSCEQNLNHDAMYWYRQDPGQGLRLIYYSQIVNDFQKGDIAEGYSVSREKKESFPLTVTSAQKNPTAFYLCASSMTTRTGEKLFFGSGTQLSVL.

The genes are TRBV5-8 and TRBJ2-3, with 7 bases matching TRBD1. The V gene end was trimmed by 3 bases and the J gene end by 4 bases; junction bases not matched to a gene: 14. Germline V lookup: CDR1 SGHTS, CDR2 YDEGEE. The CDR3 loop spans 17 amino acids. This CDR3 is CASSSPGTVIYSDTQYF. Here the CDR3 DNA reads TGTGCCAGCAGCTCCCCCGGGACAGTCATTTATTCAGATACGCAGTATTTT.

V gene TRBV5-6 combines with J gene TRBJ1-6, with D perhaps TRBD1 (6 bases). Germline assignment: CDR1 SGHDT and CDR2 YYEEEE. The CDR3 contains 15 residues. Trimming removed 1 base at V and 10 bases at J, with 15 bases between. The CDR3 protein is CASSLRKTGISPLHF. CDR3 in DNA: TGTGCCAGCAGCTTGAGAAAAACAGGGATCTCACCCCTCCACTTT.

The V call is TRBV18, the J call TRBJ2-1; 7 bases map to TRBD1. The germline CDR1 and CDR2 sequences are KGHSH and LQKENI. The V segment lost 1 base and the J segment 10 bases; nucleotides outside the gene matches: 4. The CDR3 length is 13 residues. The CDR3 protein is CASSPLLGQEQFF. CDR3 coding DNA: TGTGCCAGCTCACCACTTTTGGGACAGGAGCAGTTCTTC. Variable domain in full (rest from reference TRBV18 and TRBJ2-1): NAGVMQNPRHLVRRRGQEARLRCSPMKGHSHVYWYRQLPEEGLKFMVYLQKENIIDESGMPKERFSAEFPKEGPSILRIQQVVRGDSAAYFCASSPLLGQEQFFGPGTRLTVL.

This chain uses TRBV2 with TRBJ2-1; 12 nucleotides align to TRBD1. The V gene's germline CDR1 is SNHLY and CDR2 FYNNEI. V was pared by 7 bases and J by 8 bases, with 9 bases of the junction left unmatched. The CDR3 has 15 residues. CDR3: CASITGQGAGDEQFF. The DNA of the CDR3 is TGTGCCAGCATTACGGGACAGGGGGCAGGGGATGAGCAGTTCTTC.

CDR3 amino acids: CASSSTGLGDSPLHF. CDR3 DNA sequence: TGCGCCAGCAGCTCCACAGGGTTAGGGGATTCACCCCTCCACTTT. The V call is TRBV5-1, the J call TRBJ1-6, with D possibly TRBD1 on 6 matching bases. This CDR3 region has 15 residues. Per the germline V gene, CDR1 is SGHRS and CDR2 is YFSETQ. V was pared by 3 bases and J by 8 bases, with 15 bases between.

The chain combines TRBV7-9 with TRBJ1-2; no reliable D call. The V end was cut by 1 base, the J end by 3 bases, with 12 bases between. Germline values: CDR1 SEHNR, CDR2 FQNEAQ (reference sequence). This CDR3 contains 15 residues. CDR3 sequence: CASSLGLEAHYGYTF. DNA for the CDR3: TGTGCCAGCAGCTTAGGGTTGGAGGCGCACTATGGCTACACCTTC.